The present TCR beta chain was sequenced within a study of neurological immune-mediated disorders. The germline V gene encodes CDR1 MNHEY and CDR2 SVGAGI. After removal of 6 bases from V and 2 bases from J, the junction contained 9 bases not matched to a gene. This CDR3 is built from 16 residues. The sample holds many counts of this clonotype. TCRdb re-called the 5' RACE reads through MiXCR, storing one row per CDR3 protein. The sample records 30,000 to 45,000 distinct CDR3 sequences, 4% to 5.5% being singletons. The V gene is TRBV6-5, the J gene TRBJ2-5; 10 nucleotides line up with TRBD2. Sequencing used CD4+ T cells from blood. This sequence was found in a man aged 18-30 years in good health. For the CDR3, the DNA is TGTGCCAGCAGACTTAATAGCGGGGGGCCACAAGAGACCCAGTACTTC. Translated, it gives CASRLNSGGPQETQYF.